Following are 10 T cell receptor beta chains from one sample sequenced in a study of cytomegalovirus exposure and HLA in healthy donors (dated by TCRdb to about 2017). The receptor library was made with the immunoSEQ multiplex PCR assay. For the multiplex PCR, a mixture combining 60 forward primers for TCR Vbeta segments and 13 reverse primers for TCR Jbeta segments was used. TCRdb provides this immuneACCESS table in a form limited to in-frame rearrangements. Some clones are lacking; in checked studies, under half of them reflect an unresolved V gene, and why the rest are absent is not known. In this sample the table shows under 200,000 clones, approximately 80% of which occur a single time. The ten top clones hold around 3.7% of the sample. Sequencing used PBMCs. These receptors all stem from a man aged 35-49 years in good health and CMV-seropositive.

V usage is TRBV18 and J usage is TRBJ2-7, with TRBD1 identical over 9 bases. From germline, CDR1 is KGHSH and CDR2 LQKENI. This CDR3 has 15 amino acids. The V gene end was trimmed by 3 bases and the J gene end by 4 bases; junction bases not matched to a gene: 7. The CDR3 DNA sequence: TGTGCCAGCTCACCCGGTAAGGGACAGGGTTACGAGCAGTACTTC. Protein sequence: CASSPGKGQGYEQYF.

The chain employs TRBV2 and TRBJ1-2; 8 bases are shared with TRBD1. The ends lost 5 bases at V and 2 bases at J; junction bases unmatched: 4. The CDR3 contains 14 residues. Germline V gene sequence: CDR1 SNHLY, CDR2 FYNNEI. The CDR3 DNA reads as TGTGCCAGCAGTTCCGGGACAGGAAACTATGGCTACACCTTC. It yields the protein CASSSGTGNYGYTF.

This clone came up once. The genes are TRBV19 and TRBJ2-1; 8 bases agree with TRBD1. This CDR3 is built from 14 residues. Germline values: CDR1 LNHDA, CDR2 SQIVND (reference sequence). The junction had 10 bases not matched to a gene; V was cut back by 7 bases and J by 8 bases. Here the CDR3 DNA reads TGTGCCAGTAAACAGGGGGTGTTTTTCCATGAGCAGTTCTTC. Its translation: CASKQGVFFHEQFF.

The rearrangement joins TRBV28 to TRBJ1-2; D call uncertain. CDR3 length: 11 residues. Per the germline V gene, CDR1 is MDHEN and CDR2 is SYDVKM. V was cut by 8 bases and J by 8 bases, with 12 bases left in between. In nucleotides, the CDR3 is TGTGCCAGCTTCGGCCAGGCCGGCTACACCTTC. Translated, it gives CASFGQAGYTF.

The gene calls are TRBV7-9 and TRBJ2-7; D not resolved. Trimming removed 0 bases from V and 2 bases from J, with 5 bases in between. This CDR3 has 13 amino acids. Germline V gene sequence: CDR1 SEHNR, CDR2 FQNEAQ (reference sequence). The CDR3 DNA sequence: TGTGCCAGCAGCTTAGCAGGAGCCTACGAGCAGTACTTC. Its translation: CASSLAGAYEQYF.

This chain connects TRBV28 to TRBJ2-1; tentatively, D is TRBD2 (6 bases). Germline V gene sequence: CDR1 MDHEN, CDR2 SYDVKM. This CDR3 has 18 residues. V was pared by 3 bases and J by 8 bases, with 26 bases between. The CDR3 sequence is CASSFIGMAGPYLYEQFF. The CDR3 DNA sequence: TGTGCCAGCAGTTTTATCGGTATGGCGGGACCCTACTTATATGAGCAGTTCTTC.

V is TRBV14 and J is TRBJ2-5; D might be TRBD2 (5 bases). CDR3 length equals 15 residues. Germline-derived CDR1 and CDR2 are SGHDN and FVKESK. V lost 0 bases and J lost 5, with 13 bases in between. This chain's CDR3 is CASSQDFGVGETQYF. The CDR3 DNA sequence: TGTGCCAGCAGCCAAGATTTCGGGGTAGGGGAGACCCAGTACTTC.

The J gene is TRBJ2-5, the V gene TRBV29-1; D perhaps matches TRBD1 (5 bases). CDR1 is SQVTM and CDR2 is ANQGSEA in the germline V gene. The CDR3 consists of 11 residues. V was pared by 2 bases and J by 4 bases, with 5 bases between. The CDR3 region is CSVERGETQYF. The CDR3 region has the DNA TGCAGCGTTGAAAGGGGAGAGACCCAGTACTTC.

The CDR3 DNA is TGTGCCAGTAGTATCCTCGAACGGTCCTACAATGAGCAGTTCTTC. Translated, it gives CASSILERSYNEQFF. V usage is TRBV19 and J usage is TRBJ2-1; D unclear. Trimming pared 3 bases from V and 1 base from J, leaving 10 bases between. This CDR3 spans 15 amino acids. Germline loops: CDR1 LNHDA, CDR2 SQIVND (reference sequence).

Of note for this clone: Relative to the germline gene, one junction end is altered; a read error may explain this. The rearrangement uses TRBV7-3 and TRBJ2-3; TRBD2 aligns across 10 bases. From germline, CDR1 is SGHTA and CDR2 FQGTGA. The length of the CDR3 is 18 residues. In nucleotides, the CDR3 is TGTGCCAGCAGTTTAAGGCTAGCGGGAGCCGGGGCCCCAGATACGCAGTATTTT. Protein product: CASSLRLAGAGAPDTQYF.